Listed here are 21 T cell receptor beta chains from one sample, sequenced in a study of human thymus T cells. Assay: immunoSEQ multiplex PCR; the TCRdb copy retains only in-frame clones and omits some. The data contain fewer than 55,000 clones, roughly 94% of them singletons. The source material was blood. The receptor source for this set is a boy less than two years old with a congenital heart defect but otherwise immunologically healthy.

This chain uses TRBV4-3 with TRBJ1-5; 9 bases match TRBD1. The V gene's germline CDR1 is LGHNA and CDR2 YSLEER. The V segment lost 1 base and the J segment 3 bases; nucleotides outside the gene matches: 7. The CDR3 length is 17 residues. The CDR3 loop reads CASSQGGTGPLNQPQHF. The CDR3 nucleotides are TGCGCCAGCAGCCAAGGAGGGACAGGGCCCCTCAATCAGCCCCAGCATTTT.

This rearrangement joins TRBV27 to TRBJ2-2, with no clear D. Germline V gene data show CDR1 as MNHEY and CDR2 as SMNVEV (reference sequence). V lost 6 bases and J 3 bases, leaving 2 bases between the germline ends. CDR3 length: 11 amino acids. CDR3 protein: CASRDTGELFF. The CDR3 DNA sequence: TGTGCCAGCAGGGACACCGGGGAGCTGTTTTTT.

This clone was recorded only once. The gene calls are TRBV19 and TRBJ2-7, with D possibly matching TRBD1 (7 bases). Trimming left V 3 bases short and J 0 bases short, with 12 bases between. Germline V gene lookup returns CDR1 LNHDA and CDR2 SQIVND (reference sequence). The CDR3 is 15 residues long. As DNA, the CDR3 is TGTGCCAGTAGTATCGCAGGGGGGAGCTCCTACGAGCAGTACTTC. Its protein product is CASSIAGGSSYEQYF.

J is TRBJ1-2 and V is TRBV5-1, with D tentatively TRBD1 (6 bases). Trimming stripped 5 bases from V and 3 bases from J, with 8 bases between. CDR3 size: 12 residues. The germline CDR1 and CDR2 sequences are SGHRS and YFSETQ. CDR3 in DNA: TGCGCCAGCAGTGAGGGGGACTATGGCTACACCTTC. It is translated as CASSEGDYGYTF.

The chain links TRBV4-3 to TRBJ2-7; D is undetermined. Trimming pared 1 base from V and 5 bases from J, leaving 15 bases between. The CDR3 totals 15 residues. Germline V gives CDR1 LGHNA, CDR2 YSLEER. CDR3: CASSQGLLQRDEQYF. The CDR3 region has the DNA TGCGCCAGCAGCCAAGGGCTCCTACAAAGGGACGAGCAGTACTTC.

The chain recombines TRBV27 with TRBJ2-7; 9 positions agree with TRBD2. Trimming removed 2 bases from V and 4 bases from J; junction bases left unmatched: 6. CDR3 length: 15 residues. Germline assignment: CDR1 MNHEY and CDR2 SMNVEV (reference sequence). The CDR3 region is CASSLSAGGQYEQYF. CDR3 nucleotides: TGTGCCAGCAGTTTAAGCGCGGGGGGGCAGTACGAGCAGTACTTC.

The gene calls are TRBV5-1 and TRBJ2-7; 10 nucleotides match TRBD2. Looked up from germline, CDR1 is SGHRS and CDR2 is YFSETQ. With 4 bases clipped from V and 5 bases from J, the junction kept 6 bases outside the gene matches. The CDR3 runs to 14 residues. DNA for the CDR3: TGCGCCAGCAGCACCCTAGCGGGGGCCCACGAGCAGTACTTC. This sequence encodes CASSTLAGAHEQYF.

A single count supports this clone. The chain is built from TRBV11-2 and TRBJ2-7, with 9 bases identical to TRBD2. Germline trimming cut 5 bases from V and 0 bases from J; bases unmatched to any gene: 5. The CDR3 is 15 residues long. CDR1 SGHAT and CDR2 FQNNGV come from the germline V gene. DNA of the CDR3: TGTGCCAGCAGCCTATCTAGCGGGGCCTCCTACGAGCAGTACTTC. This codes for CASSLSSGASYEQYF.

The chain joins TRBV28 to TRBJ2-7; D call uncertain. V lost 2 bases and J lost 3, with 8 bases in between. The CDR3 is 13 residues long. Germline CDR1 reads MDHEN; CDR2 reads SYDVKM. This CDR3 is CASSLRPGYEQYF. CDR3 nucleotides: TGTGCCAGCAGTTTACGTCCGGGCTACGAGCAGTACTTC. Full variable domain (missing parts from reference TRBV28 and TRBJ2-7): DVKVTQSSRYLVKRTGEKVFLECVQDMDHENMFWYRQDPGLGLRLIYFSYDVKMKEKGDIPEGYSVSREKKERFSLILESASTNQTSMYLCASSLRPGYEQYFGPGTRLTVT.

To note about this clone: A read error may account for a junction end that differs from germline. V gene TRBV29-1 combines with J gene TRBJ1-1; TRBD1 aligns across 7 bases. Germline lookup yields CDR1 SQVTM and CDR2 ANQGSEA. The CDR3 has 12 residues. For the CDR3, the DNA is TGCAACGTTGACAGGGTGAACACTGAAGCTTTCTTT. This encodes CNVDRVNTEAFF.

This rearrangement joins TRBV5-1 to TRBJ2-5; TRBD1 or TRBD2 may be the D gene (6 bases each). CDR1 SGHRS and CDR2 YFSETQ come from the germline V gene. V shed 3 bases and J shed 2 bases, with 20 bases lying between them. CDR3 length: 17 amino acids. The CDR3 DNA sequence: TGCGCCAGCAGCTCTGGCGGGACATCGGGAATTCAAGAGACCCAGTACTTC. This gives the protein CASSSGGTSGIQETQYF.

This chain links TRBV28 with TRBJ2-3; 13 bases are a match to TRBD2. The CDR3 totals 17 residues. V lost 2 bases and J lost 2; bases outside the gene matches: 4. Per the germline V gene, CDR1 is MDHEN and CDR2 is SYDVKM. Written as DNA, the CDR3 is TGTGCCAGCAGTTTAGGACTAGCGGGGGCCTTCACAGATACGCAGTATTTT. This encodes CASSLGLAGAFTDTQYF. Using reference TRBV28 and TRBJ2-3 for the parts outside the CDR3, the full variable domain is DVKVTQSSRYLVKRTGEKVFLECVQDMDHENMFWYRQDPGLGLRLIYFSYDVKMKEKGDIPEGYSVSREKKERFSLILESASTNQTSMYLCASSLGLAGAFTDTQYFGPGTRLTVL.

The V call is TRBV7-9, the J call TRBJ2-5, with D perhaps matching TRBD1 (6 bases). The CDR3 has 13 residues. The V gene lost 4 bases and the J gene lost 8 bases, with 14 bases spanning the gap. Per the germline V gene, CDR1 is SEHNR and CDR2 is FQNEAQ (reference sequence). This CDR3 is CASSSKPGDTQYF. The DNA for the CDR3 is TGTGCCAGCAGCTCAAAACCAGGGGATACCCAGTACTTC.

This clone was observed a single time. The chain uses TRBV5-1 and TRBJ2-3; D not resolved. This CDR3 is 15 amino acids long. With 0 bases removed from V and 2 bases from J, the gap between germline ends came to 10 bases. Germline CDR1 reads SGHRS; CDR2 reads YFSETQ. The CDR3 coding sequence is TGCGCCAGCAGCTTGGAGGGCACCCACACAGATACGCAGTATTTT. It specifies CASSLEGTHTDTQYF.

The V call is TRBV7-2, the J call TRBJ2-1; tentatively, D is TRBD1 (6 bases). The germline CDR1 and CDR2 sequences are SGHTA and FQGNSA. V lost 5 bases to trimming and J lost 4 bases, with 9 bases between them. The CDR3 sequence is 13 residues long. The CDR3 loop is CASSPGQYNEQFF. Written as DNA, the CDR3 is TGTGCCAGCAGCCCAGGACAGTACAATGAGCAGTTCTTC.

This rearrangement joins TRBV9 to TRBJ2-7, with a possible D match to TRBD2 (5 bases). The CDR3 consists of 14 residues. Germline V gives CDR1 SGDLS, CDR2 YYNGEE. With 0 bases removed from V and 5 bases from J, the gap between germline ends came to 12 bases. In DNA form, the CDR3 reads TGTGCCAGCAGCGTAGGAGGACTGATAGACGAGCAGTACTTC. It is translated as CASSVGGLIDEQYF.

The CDR3 reads CASSYSIQMNTEAFF. In DNA form, the CDR3 reads TGTGCCAGCAGTTACTCGATACAAATGAACACTGAAGCTTTCTTT. The V gene is TRBV6-5, the J gene TRBJ1-1; D gene unclear. The CDR3 covers 15 residues. Trimming pared 0 bases from V and 0 bases from J, leaving 8 bases between. Germline V gene data show CDR1 as MNHEY and CDR2 as SVGAGI.

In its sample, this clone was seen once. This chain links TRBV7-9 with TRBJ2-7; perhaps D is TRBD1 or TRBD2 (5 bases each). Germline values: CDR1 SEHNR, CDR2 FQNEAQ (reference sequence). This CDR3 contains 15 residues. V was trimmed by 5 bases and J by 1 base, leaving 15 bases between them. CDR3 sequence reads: CASSGTTHSSYEQYF. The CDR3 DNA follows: TGTGCCAGCAGCGGGACCACCCACTCTTCCTACGAGCAGTACTTC.

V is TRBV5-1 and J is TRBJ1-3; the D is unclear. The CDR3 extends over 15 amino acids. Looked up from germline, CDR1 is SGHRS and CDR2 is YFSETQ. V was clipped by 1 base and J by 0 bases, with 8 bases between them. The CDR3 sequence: CASSLNGNSGNTIYF. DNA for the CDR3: TGCGCCAGCAGCTTGAACGGCAACTCTGGAAACACCATATATTTT.

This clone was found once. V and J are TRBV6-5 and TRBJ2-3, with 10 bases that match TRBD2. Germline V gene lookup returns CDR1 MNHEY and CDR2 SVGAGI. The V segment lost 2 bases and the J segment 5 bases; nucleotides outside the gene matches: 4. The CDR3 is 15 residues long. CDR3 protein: CASSYRTSGRDTQYF. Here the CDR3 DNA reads TGTGCCAGCAGTTACCGGACTAGCGGAAGAGATACGCAGTATTTT.

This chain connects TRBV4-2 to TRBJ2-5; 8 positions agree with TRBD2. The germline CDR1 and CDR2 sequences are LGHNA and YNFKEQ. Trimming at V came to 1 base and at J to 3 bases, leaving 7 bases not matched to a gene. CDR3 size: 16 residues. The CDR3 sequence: CASSQGTSGAEETQYF. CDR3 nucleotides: TGTGCCAGCAGCCAAGGAACTAGCGGAGCCGAAGAGACCCAGTACTTC.